The rows below give T cell receptor beta chains drawn from one sample of a study of blood T cell repertoires in COVID-19. Assay used: immunoSEQ multiplex PCR; TCRdb lists only in-frame clones, some missing. The table has roughly 230,000 clones, about nine tenths seen once. The specimen sequenced was PBMCs or T cells enriched from blood (not recorded which). Every receptor here comes from a woman in her twenties or thirties with acute COVID-19. Both conserved end residues are part of each CDR3. Fields, in order: clone size, D gene, V gene, J gene, CDR3 protein, CDR3 DNA. The D gene is left open where the match is weak. Not every row has a clone size; where given, it reads once, few, many or a size class.

size: .
D: .
V: TRBV5-4
J: TRBJ1-4
CDR3: CASSFSTTNEKLFF
DNA: TGTGCCAGCAGCTTCTCTACAACTAATGAAAAACTGTTTTTT

size: .
D: TRBD2
V: TRBV3-1/TRBV3-2
J: TRBJ2-1
CDR3: CASSQEAPASGGVNEQFF
DNA: TGTGCCAGCAGCCAAGAGGCTCCAGCTAGCGGGGGGGTGAATGAGCAGTTCTTC

size: .
D: .
V: TRBV21-1
J: TRBJ2-1
CDR3: CASSTPIGWQRCSYHYNEQFF
DNA: TGTGCCAGCAGCACGCCCATCGGCTGGCAGCGATGCTCGTATCACTACAATGAGCAGTTCTTC

size: .
D: TRBD1
V: TRBV2
J: TRBJ1-4
CDR3: CASSTGNRGEKLFF
DNA: TGTGCCAGCAGTACAGGCAACAGGGGTGAAAAACTGTTTTTT

size: .
D: .
V: TRBV9
J: TRBJ1-3
CDR3: CASSSRPDSGNTIYF
DNA: TGTGCCAGCAGCTCTAGACCGGACTCTGGAAACACCATATATTTT

size: .
D: TRBD1
V: TRBV28
J: TRBJ1-1
CDR3: CANSGQGAGTEAFF
DNA: TGTGCCAACTCAGGACAGGGTGCGGGCACTGAAGCTTTCTTT

size: .
D: .
V: TRBV12-5
J: TRBJ1-4
CDR3: CATGTGDVGGKLFF
DNA: TGTGCTACGGGTACGGGGGACGTAGGAGGAAAACTGTTTTTT

size: .
D: TRBD2
V: TRBV10-3
J: TRBJ2-7
CDR3: CAISEGLVYEQYF
DNA: TGTGCCATCAGCGAGGGACTAGTCTACGAGCAGTACTTC

size: .
D: .
V: TRBV10-3
J: TRBJ1-3
CDR3: CAIRQSGVHSGNTIYF
DNA: TGTGCCATCAGACAATCAGGGGTCCACTCTGGAAACACCATATATTTT

size: .
D: TRBD1
V: TRBV6-5
J: TRBJ1-2
CDR3: CASRAGTVGYTF
DNA: TGTGCCAGCAGGGCCGGGACAGTCGGCTACACCTTC

size: .
D: TRBD2
V: TRBV6-2/TRBV6-3
J: TRBJ2-3
CDR3: CASSLTSGGGTDTQYF
DNA: TGTGCCAGCAGCCTGACTAGCGGGGGGGGCACAGATACGCAGTATTTT

size: .
D: .
V: TRBV5-5
J: TRBJ2-7
CDR3: CASSLEADSAVGYEQYF
DNA: TGTGCCAGCAGCTTGGAAGCGGATTCGGCCGTCGGCTACGAGCAGTACTTC

size: .
D: TRBD1
V: TRBV7-9
J: TRBJ1-2
CDR3: CASSFQGVSLSDGYTF
DNA: TGTGCCAGCAGCTTTCAGGGGGTTTCGCTTTCGGATGGCTACACCTTC

size: once
D: .
V: TRBV9
J: TRBJ2-3
CDR3: CASSVGGDTQYF
DNA: TGTGCCAGCAGCGTGGGGGGAGATACGCAGTATTTT

size: .
D: TRBD1
V: TRBV9
J: TRBJ1-2
CDR3: CASRKGANYGYTF
DNA: TGTGCCAGCAGAAAGGGGGCAAACTATGGCTACACCTTC

size: once
D: TRBD1
V: TRBV6-2/TRBV6-3
J: TRBJ1-1
CDR3: CASSYSDRGDLNTEAFF
DNA: TGTGCCAGCAGTTACTCGGACAGGGGCGACTTGAACACTGAAGCTTTCTTT

size: .
D: TRBD2
V: TRBV4-2
J: TRBJ2-3
CDR3: CASSHSAGGLGDTQYF
DNA: TGTGCCAGCAGCCACTCGGCGGGGGGCTTAGGAGATACGCAGTATTTT

size: .
D: .
V: TRBV7-3
J: TRBJ1-4
CDR3: CASSLQGIEKLFF
DNA: TGTGCCAGCAGCTTGCAGGGGATTGAAAAACTGTTTTTT

size: .
D: TRBD1
V: TRBV5-6
J: TRBJ2-7
CDR3: CASSPDRVGHFTYF
DNA: TGTGCCAGCAGCCCGGACAGGGTAGGCCACTTTACGTACTTC

size: .
D: TRBD1
V: TRBV11-3
J: TRBJ2-2
CDR3: CASSSSPGTGKTGELFF
DNA: TGTGCCAGCAGCTCAAGTCCCGGGACAGGGAAGACCGGGGAGCTGTTTTTT

size: .
D: TRBD1
V: TRBV6-5
J: TRBJ2-7
CDR3: CASSYSDRVSYEQYF
DNA: TGTGCCAGCAGTTACTCCGACAGGGTGTCCTACGAGCAGTACTTC

size: .
D: TRBD1
V: TRBV5-1
J: TRBJ1-2
CDR3: CASSGTGGRESGYTF
DNA: TGCGCCAGCAGCGGGACAGGGGGGCGCGAATCTGGCTACACCTTC

size: .
D: .
V: TRBV5-4
J: TRBJ2-2
CDR3: CASSLPGLLGELFF
DNA: TGTGCCAGCAGCCTACCGGGACTTCTCGGGGAGCTGTTTTTT

size: .
D: TRBD1
V: TRBV29-1
J: TRBJ1-2
CDR3: CSTRDSVNYGYTF
DNA: TGCAGCACCCGGGACAGCGTCAACTATGGCTACACCTTC

size: .
D: .
V: TRBV5-1
J: TRBJ2-2
CDR3: CASSLGQKTGELFF
DNA: TGCGCCAGCAGCCTCGGACAGAAAACCGGGGAGCTGTTTTTT

size: .
D: .
V: TRBV5-1
J: TRBJ2-7
CDR3: CASSVSGTNYEQYF
DNA: TGCGCCAGCAGCGTATCCGGGACAAACTACGAGCAGTACTTC

size: .
D: .
V: TRBV5-1
J: TRBJ2-7
CDR3: CASRDKPPYEQYF
DNA: TGCGCCAGCAGGGACAAACCTCCCTACGAGCAGTACTTC

size: once
D: TRBD1
V: TRBV6-2/TRBV6-3
J: TRBJ1-6
CDR3: CASSSGDRPAPLHF
DNA: TGTGCCAGCAGTTCCGGGGACAGGCCGGCACCCCTCCACTTT

size: .
D: .
V: TRBV6-5
J: TRBJ2-3
CDR3: CASSYNVQDTQYF
DNA: TGTGCCAGCAGTTACAACGTCCAGGATACGCAGTATTTT

size: .
D: .
V: TRBV4-1
J: TRBJ2-7
CDR3: CASSQVGLDLSEQYF
DNA: TGCGCCAGCAGCCAAGTTGGACTGGATCTCTCGGAGCAGTACTTC

size: .
D: TRBD1
V: TRBV12-3/TRBV12-4
J: TRBJ2-1
CDR3: CASSRDRSRFF
DNA: TGTGCCAGCAGCCGGGACAGGTCCCGGTTCTTC

size: .
D: .
V: TRBV5-4
J: TRBJ2-7
CDR3: CASSLSDKSSYEQYF
DNA: TGTGCCAGCAGCTTGTCGGACAAGAGCTCCTACGAGCAGTACTTC